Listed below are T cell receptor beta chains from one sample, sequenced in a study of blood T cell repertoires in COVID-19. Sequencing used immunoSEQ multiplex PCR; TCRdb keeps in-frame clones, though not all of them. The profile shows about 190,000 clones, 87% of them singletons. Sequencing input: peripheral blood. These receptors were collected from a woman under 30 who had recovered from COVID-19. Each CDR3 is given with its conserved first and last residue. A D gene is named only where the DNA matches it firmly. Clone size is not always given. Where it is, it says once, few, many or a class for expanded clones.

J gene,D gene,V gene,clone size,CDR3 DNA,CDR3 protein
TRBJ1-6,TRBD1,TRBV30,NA,TGTGCCTGGAGGAAGGGACAGGGGGGTTCACCCCTCCACTTT,CAWRKGQGGSPLHF
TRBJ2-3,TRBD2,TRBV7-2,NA,TGTGCCAGCAGCTTAGTAGCGGGGGGCCCAGATACGCAGTATTTT,CASSLVAGGPDTQYF
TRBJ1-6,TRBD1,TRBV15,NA,TGTGCCACCAGCAGAGACCGGGACAGAGTACAGGTTTATTCACCCCTCCACTTT,CATSRDRDRVQVYSPLHF
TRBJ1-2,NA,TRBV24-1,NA,TGTGCCACCAGTGGAGAGGATGGCTACACCTTC,CATSGEDGYTF
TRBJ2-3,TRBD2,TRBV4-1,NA,TGCGCCAGCAGCCAATCCGGGCCGGGAGGGAGCACAGATACGCAGTATTTT,CASSQSGPGGSTDTQYF
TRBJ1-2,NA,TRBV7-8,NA,TGTGCCAGCAGCTTAGCGCCAAGAGACAGGAGCAACACCTTC,CASSLAPRDRSNTF
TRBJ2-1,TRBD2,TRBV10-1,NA,TGCGCCAGCAGTGAGGCGGGAGGGGGATACAATGAGCAGTTCTTC,CASSEAGGGYNEQFF
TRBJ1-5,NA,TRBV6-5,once,TGTGCCAGCCGGACAGCTAACAATCAGCCCCAGCATTTT,CASRTANNQPQHF
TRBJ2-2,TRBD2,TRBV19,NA,TGTGCCAGTAGTAATAGCGGGCTGAACACCGGGGAGCTGTTTTTT,CASSNSGLNTGELFF
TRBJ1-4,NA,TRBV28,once,TGTGCCAGCAGGACGGGAGGACCTAATGAAAAACTGTTTTTT,CASRTGGPNEKLFF
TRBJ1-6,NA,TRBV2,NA,TGTGCCAGCAATACAGGGAGCTCACCCCTCCACTTT,CASNTGSSPLHF
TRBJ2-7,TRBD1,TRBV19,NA,TGTGCCAGTAGTGGGGGACAGGGACATTCCGAGCAGTACTTC,CASSGGQGHSEQYF
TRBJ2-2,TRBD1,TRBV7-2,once,TGTGCCAGCCAACCTCAGGGGGCGCGGACCGGGGAGCTGTTTTTT,CASQPQGARTGELFF
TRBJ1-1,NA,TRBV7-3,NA,TGTGCCAGCAGCTTAAATCCAGGGAACACTGAAGCTTTCTTT,CASSLNPGNTEAFF
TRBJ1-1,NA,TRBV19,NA,TGTGCCAGTAGTATTATTTCTTCCGGACTGCGCACTGAAGCTTTCTTT,CASSIISSGLRTEAFF
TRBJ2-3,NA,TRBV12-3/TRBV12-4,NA,TGTGCCAGCAGGGAAGGGGGAACAGATACGCAGTATTTT,CASREGGTDTQYF
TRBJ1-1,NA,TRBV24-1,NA,TGTGCCACCAGTGATTGGGGGGGCACTGAAGCTTTCTTT,CATSDWGGTEAFF
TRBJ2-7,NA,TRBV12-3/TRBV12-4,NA,TGTGCCAGCCGGGACACCGCTACCTACGAGCAGTACTTC,CASRDTATYEQYF
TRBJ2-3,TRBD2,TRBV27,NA,TGTGCCAGCAGTTTGGCAGGGAGGGTCTCCGATACGCAGTATTTT,CASSLAGRVSDTQYF
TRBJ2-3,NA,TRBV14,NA,TGTGCCAGCAGCCTCCTTGGCGGGCGCGCCACAGATACGCAGTATTTT,CASSLLGGRATDTQYF
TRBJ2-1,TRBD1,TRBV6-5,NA,TGTGCCAGCAGTTACGGGACAGGGGACCCGTTCTTC,CASSYGTGDPFF
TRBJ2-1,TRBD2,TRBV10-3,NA,TGTGCCATCAGTGAGTCGTACCCAGCGGGGGCCAATGAGCAGTTCTTC,CAISESYPAGANEQFF
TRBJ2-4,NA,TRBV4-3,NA,TGCGCCAGCAGCCAACTCGACTTGCCCAAAAACATTCAGTACTTC,CASSQLDLPKNIQYF
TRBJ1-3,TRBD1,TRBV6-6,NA,TGTGCCAGCAGGGGGACAGGGGAAAACACCATATATTTT,CASRGTGENTIYF
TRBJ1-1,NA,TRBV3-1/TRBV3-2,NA,TGTGCCAGCAGCCAAGGCGGGAGGACTGAAGCTTTCTTT,CASSQGGRTEAFF
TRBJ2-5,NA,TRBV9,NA,TGTGCCAGCAGCGCGGCGACAAGTCAAGAGACCCAGTACTTC,CASSAATSQETQYF
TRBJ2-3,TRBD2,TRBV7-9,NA,TGTGCCAGCAGCGCCCGGGGGAGGGGAGATACGCAGTATTTT,CASSARGRGDTQYF
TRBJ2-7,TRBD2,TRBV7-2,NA,TGTGCCAGCAGCTCCCCCAGCGGGGGCTACGAGCAGTACTTC,CASSSPSGGYEQYF
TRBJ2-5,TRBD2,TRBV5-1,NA,TGCGCCAGCAGCTTTGGTTCTCCCGGGACTAGCATGCAAGAGACCCAGTACTTC,CASSFGSPGTSMQETQYF
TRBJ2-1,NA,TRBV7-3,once,TGTGCCAGCAGCTTAGGGTGGGGGCTAGTGAATGAGCAGTTCTTC,CASSLGWGLVNEQFF
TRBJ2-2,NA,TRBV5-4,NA,TGTGCCAGCAGTCCCCGGTCCGACGGGGAGCTGTTTTTT,CASSPRSDGELFF
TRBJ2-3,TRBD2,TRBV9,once,TGTGCCAGCAGCTACGATAGCGGGGGGGCCACAGATACGCAGTATTTT,CASSYDSGGATDTQYF
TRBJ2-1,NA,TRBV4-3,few,TGCGCCAGCAGCCAAGGACTAGTTCCCAATGAGCAGTTCTTC,CASSQGLVPNEQFF
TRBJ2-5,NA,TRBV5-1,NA,TGCGCCAGCAGCGAAGAGAACCAAGAGACCCAGTACTTC,CASSEENQETQYF
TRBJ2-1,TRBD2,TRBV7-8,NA,TGTGCCAGCAGCATTGGGACTAGCGTGTACAATGAGCAGTTCTTC,CASSIGTSVYNEQFF
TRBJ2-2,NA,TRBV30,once,TGTGCCTGGAGTTTGGTCCAGCGCGATACCGGGGAGCTGTTTTTT,CAWSLVQRDTGELFF